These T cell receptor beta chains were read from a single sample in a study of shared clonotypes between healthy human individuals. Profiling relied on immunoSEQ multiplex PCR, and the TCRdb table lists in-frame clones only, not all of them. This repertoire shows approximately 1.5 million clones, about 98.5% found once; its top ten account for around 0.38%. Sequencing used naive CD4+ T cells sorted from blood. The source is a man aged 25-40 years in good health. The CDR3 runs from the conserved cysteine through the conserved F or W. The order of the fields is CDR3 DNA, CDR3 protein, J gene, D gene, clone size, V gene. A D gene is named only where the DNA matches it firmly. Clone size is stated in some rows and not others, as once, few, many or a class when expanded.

cdr3_nt: TGTGCCAGCAGTGAATCTGGACCGGGACAGGGAATATTGGGCGAGCAGTACTTC
cdr3_aa: CASSESGPGQGILGEQYF
j_call: TRBJ2-7
d_call: TRBD1
clone_size: -
v_call: TRBV25-1

cdr3_nt: TGTGCCAGCAGCTCCTCAAGGCAGGGACATCAGCCCCAGCATTTT
cdr3_aa: CASSSSRQGHQPQHF
j_call: TRBJ1-5
d_call: -
clone_size: -
v_call: TRBV5-5

cdr3_nt: TGCGCCAGCAGCTTCGCTAGCGAGCAGTACTTC
cdr3_aa: CASSFASEQYF
j_call: TRBJ2-7
d_call: -
clone_size: -
v_call: TRBV5-1

cdr3_nt: TGTGCCAGCAGTTTGGACGGATACGAGCAGTACTTC
cdr3_aa: CASSLDGYEQYF
j_call: TRBJ2-7
d_call: -
clone_size: -
v_call: TRBV28

cdr3_nt: TGTGCCAGCAGCTTTGGCACCGGCACCGGGGAGCTGTTTTTT
cdr3_aa: CASSFGTGTGELFF
j_call: TRBJ2-2
d_call: -
clone_size: -
v_call: TRBV5-6

cdr3_nt: TGTGCCAGCAGTTTAATCTCGGCAGGGGCAACCTCTGGGGCCAACGTCCTGACTTTC
cdr3_aa: CASSLISAGATSGANVLTF
j_call: TRBJ2-6
d_call: -
clone_size: -
v_call: TRBV28

cdr3_nt: TGTGCCAGCAGTTTGGCCGGCCGGGGGACCCAGTACTTC
cdr3_aa: CASSLAGRGTQYF
j_call: TRBJ2-5
d_call: -
clone_size: once
v_call: TRBV28

cdr3_nt: TGTGCCAGCTCACCAGTATCATCGGGGGTGGCATACGAGCAGTACTTC
cdr3_aa: CASSPVSSGVAYEQYF
j_call: TRBJ2-7
d_call: -
clone_size: once
v_call: TRBV18

cdr3_nt: TGTGCCAGCAGCCGTATTAGCGGGAGACCTCCCTACGAGCAGTACTTC
cdr3_aa: CASSRISGRPPYEQYF
j_call: TRBJ2-7
d_call: TRBD2
clone_size: -
v_call: TRBV27

cdr3_nt: TGTGCCAGCAGCGCCCAGGGGGCCTACACAGATACGCAGTATTTT
cdr3_aa: CASSAQGAYTDTQYF
j_call: TRBJ2-3
d_call: TRBD1
clone_size: once
v_call: TRBV14

cdr3_nt: TGTGCCAGCAGCTTACGGATATCCTACAATGAGCAGTTCTTC
cdr3_aa: CASSLRISYNEQFF
j_call: TRBJ2-1
d_call: -
clone_size: -
v_call: TRBV11-2

cdr3_nt: TGTGCCAGCAGCCTGGACAGCCTGCAGTTCTTC
cdr3_aa: CASSLDSLQFF
j_call: TRBJ2-1
d_call: -
clone_size: few
v_call: TRBV7-9

cdr3_nt: TGTGCCAGCAGTGAGGGAGGGGGGGAACCCTACGAGCAGTACTTC
cdr3_aa: CASSEGGGEPYEQYF
j_call: TRBJ2-7
d_call: -
clone_size: once
v_call: TRBV6-1

cdr3_nt: TGTGCCAGTAGTCCCGACAGGAGCACAGATACGCAGTATTTT
cdr3_aa: CASSPDRSTDTQYF
j_call: TRBJ2-3
d_call: -
clone_size: -
v_call: TRBV19

cdr3_nt: TGTGCCAGCAGTGAAATAAAGAGGACCCAGTACTTC
cdr3_aa: CASSEIKRTQYF
j_call: TRBJ2-5
d_call: -
clone_size: -
v_call: TRBV6-1

cdr3_nt: TGTGCCAGCAGCTCTGGTCCCGATGAAGCTTTCTTT
cdr3_aa: CASSSGPDEAFF
j_call: TRBJ1-1
d_call: -
clone_size: -
v_call: TRBV27

cdr3_nt: TGTGCCAGCAGCCCCCCGGGACTAGCGCCCTACGAGCAGTACTTC
cdr3_aa: CASSPPGLAPYEQYF
j_call: TRBJ2-7
d_call: TRBD2
clone_size: -
v_call: TRBV5-6

cdr3_nt: TGTGCCAGCAGCTTACCTACGACAGAAGTCACCTACGAGCAGTACTTC
cdr3_aa: CASSLPTTEVTYEQYF
j_call: TRBJ2-7
d_call: -
clone_size: -
v_call: TRBV5-4

cdr3_nt: TGTGCCAGCAGCCTAAAACCCGGGACAGGGTCCTACGAGCAGTACTTC
cdr3_aa: CASSLKPGTGSYEQYF
j_call: TRBJ2-7
d_call: TRBD1
clone_size: -
v_call: TRBV7-8

cdr3_nt: TGTGCCAGTAGGCCCTCGCGACACTCCTTGCGGGATGAGCAGTTCTTC
cdr3_aa: CASRPSRHSLRDEQFF
j_call: TRBJ2-1
d_call: -
clone_size: -
v_call: TRBV19

cdr3_nt: TGCAGCGTTGCGGGTAATGAGCAGTTCTTC
cdr3_aa: CSVAGNEQFF
j_call: TRBJ2-1
d_call: -
clone_size: -
v_call: TRBV29-1

cdr3_nt: TGCGCCAGCAGCCCTTCGGGGGGACGGGCAGATACGCAGTATTTT
cdr3_aa: CASSPSGGRADTQYF
j_call: TRBJ2-3
d_call: TRBD2
clone_size: -
v_call: TRBV5-1

cdr3_nt: TGTGCCAGTGCGAGACTAGCGGGGGCAACCAATGAGCAGTTCTTC
cdr3_aa: CASARLAGATNEQFF
j_call: TRBJ2-1
d_call: TRBD2
clone_size: -
v_call: TRBV6-4

cdr3_nt: TGTGCCAGCAGCGATCCGGCGGACAGGGTAAACTATGGCTACACCTTC
cdr3_aa: CASSDPADRVNYGYTF
j_call: TRBJ1-2
d_call: TRBD1
clone_size: -
v_call: TRBV9

cdr3_nt: TGCGCCAGCAGCCGGACCGGGACAGATTCCTACGAGCAGTACTTC
cdr3_aa: CASSRTGTDSYEQYF
j_call: TRBJ2-7
d_call: TRBD1
clone_size: -
v_call: TRBV4-3

cdr3_nt: TGTGCCAGCGCAGTAGGCGGGGGGAATAGGCCCTACGAGCAGTACTTC
cdr3_aa: CASAVGGGNRPYEQYF
j_call: TRBJ2-7
d_call: TRBD2
clone_size: -
v_call: TRBV28

cdr3_nt: TGTGCCAGCAGCTTGGAACTAGCGGGTGGGCAAGAGACCCAGTACTTC
cdr3_aa: CASSLELAGGQETQYF
j_call: TRBJ2-5
d_call: TRBD2
clone_size: -
v_call: TRBV5-4

cdr3_nt: TGTGCCAGCAGCTCAGGGACAGGGGTCGGGTATGGCTACACCTTC
cdr3_aa: CASSSGTGVGYGYTF
j_call: TRBJ1-2
d_call: TRBD1
clone_size: -
v_call: TRBV7-6

cdr3_nt: TGTGCCAGCAGCTTGGCCGACTACAATGAGCAGTTCTTC
cdr3_aa: CASSLADYNEQFF
j_call: TRBJ2-1
d_call: -
clone_size: -
v_call: TRBV5-4

cdr3_nt: TGTGCCAGCAGGGGGACAGCCTACGAGCAGTACTTC
cdr3_aa: CASRGTAYEQYF
j_call: TRBJ2-7
d_call: TRBD1
clone_size: -
v_call: TRBV25-1

cdr3_nt: TGTGCCAGCAGCTTCCCCCTTAAAGGGGAGAGGTCAGATACGCAGTATTTT
cdr3_aa: CASSFPLKGERSDTQYF
j_call: TRBJ2-3
d_call: -
clone_size: -
v_call: TRBV5-4

cdr3_nt: TGCAGTGCTACCCCCGGGACAGTGCAGTACTTC
cdr3_aa: CSATPGTVQYF
j_call: TRBJ2-7
d_call: TRBD1
clone_size: -
v_call: TRBV20-1

cdr3_nt: TGTGCTAGTGGTTCCCACCAGACTAGCGGGCAAACCGGGGAGCTGTTTTTT
cdr3_aa: CASGSHQTSGQTGELFF
j_call: TRBJ2-2
d_call: TRBD2
clone_size: once
v_call: TRBV12-5

cdr3_nt: TGTGCCAGCTCACGGGGACAGGGAGGATCCTACAATGAGCAGTTCTTC
cdr3_aa: CASSRGQGGSYNEQFF
j_call: TRBJ2-1
d_call: TRBD1
clone_size: -
v_call: TRBV18

cdr3_nt: TGCGCCAGCAGCTTTACAGGGGGCGGTGAGCAGTACTTC
cdr3_aa: CASSFTGGGEQYF
j_call: TRBJ2-7
d_call: TRBD1
clone_size: -
v_call: TRBV5-1

cdr3_nt: TGTGCCAGCTGGGTTCCGGGGTGGTGCCAGCGGGCCCAGTACTTC
cdr3_aa: CASWVPGWCQRAQYF
j_call: TRBJ2-5
d_call: -
clone_size: once
v_call: TRBV25-1

cdr3_nt: TGTGCCAGCAGTCGAAGACTAGCGGGAGGTGAGCAGTTCTTC
cdr3_aa: CASSRRLAGGEQFF
j_call: TRBJ2-1
d_call: TRBD2
clone_size: -
v_call: TRBV27

cdr3_nt: TGTGCCAGCAGCGTAGCCGCGTTTAGCGGGAGTGTGGGTGAGCAGTTCTTC
cdr3_aa: CASSVAAFSGSVGEQFF
j_call: TRBJ2-1
d_call: TRBD2
clone_size: -
v_call: TRBV9

cdr3_nt: TGTGCCCAGGCGGGAGGCTCCTACGAGCAGTACTTC
cdr3_aa: CAQAGGSYEQYF
j_call: TRBJ2-7
d_call: TRBD2
clone_size: -
v_call: TRBV30

cdr3_nt: TGTGCCAGCAGCCTAGGGGGGGTTAGTTCCTACAATGAGCAGTTCTTC
cdr3_aa: CASSLGGVSSYNEQFF
j_call: TRBJ2-1
d_call: -
clone_size: -
v_call: TRBV11-3

cdr3_nt: TGCAGCGCCTCTTGGGGGGGTAGCTCCTACGAGCAGTACTTC
cdr3_aa: CSASWGGSSYEQYF
j_call: TRBJ2-7
d_call: TRBD2
clone_size: -
v_call: TRBV29-1

cdr3_nt: TGCAGCGGTGGGACAGGGAAAAGCTCCTACGAGCAGTACTTC
cdr3_aa: CSGGTGKSSYEQYF
j_call: TRBJ2-7
d_call: TRBD1
clone_size: -
v_call: TRBV29-1

cdr3_nt: TGCGCCAGCAGCTTGTCGGATTGGGAGACCCAGTACTTC
cdr3_aa: CASSLSDWETQYF
j_call: TRBJ2-5
d_call: -
clone_size: -
v_call: TRBV5-1

cdr3_nt: TGTGCCAGCAGTTTGACAGGGAGCATCATGAACACTGAAGCTTTCTTT
cdr3_aa: CASSLTGSIMNTEAFF
j_call: TRBJ1-1
d_call: TRBD1
clone_size: -
v_call: TRBV7-3

cdr3_nt: TGTGCCAGCAGCCAGGGGGCTAACTATGGCTACACCTTC
cdr3_aa: CASSQGANYGYTF
j_call: TRBJ1-2
d_call: -
clone_size: -
v_call: TRBV14

cdr3_nt: TGTGCCAGCAGCGCCCCGCCCAGGGGCCCCTACACAGATACGCAGTATTTT
cdr3_aa: CASSAPPRGPYTDTQYF
j_call: TRBJ2-3
d_call: -
clone_size: -
v_call: TRBV7-9

cdr3_nt: TGTGCCAGCAGCACCTCCTACGACGAGCAGTACTTC
cdr3_aa: CASSTSYDEQYF
j_call: TRBJ2-7
d_call: -
clone_size: -
v_call: TRBV7-9

cdr3_nt: TGCGCCAGCAGAGGCGGGAGGGCATACGAGCAGTACTTC
cdr3_aa: CASRGGRAYEQYF
j_call: TRBJ2-7
d_call: TRBD2
clone_size: -
v_call: TRBV10-2

cdr3_nt: TGTGCCAGCAGCTTCTACCAATCGGCCCCTGGGGACGAGCAGTACTTC
cdr3_aa: CASSFYQSAPGDEQYF
j_call: TRBJ2-7
d_call: -
clone_size: -
v_call: TRBV9